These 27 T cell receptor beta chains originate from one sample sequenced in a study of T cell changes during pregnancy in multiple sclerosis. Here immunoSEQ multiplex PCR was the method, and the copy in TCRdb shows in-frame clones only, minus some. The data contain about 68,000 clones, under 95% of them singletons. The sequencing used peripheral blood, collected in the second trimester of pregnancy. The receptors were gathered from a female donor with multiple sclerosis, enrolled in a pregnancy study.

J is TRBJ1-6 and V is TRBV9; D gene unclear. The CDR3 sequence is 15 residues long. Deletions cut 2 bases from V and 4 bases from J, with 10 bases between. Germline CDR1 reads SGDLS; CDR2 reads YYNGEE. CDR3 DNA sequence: TGTGCCAGCAGCGTTGGGCAGTCTTATAATTCACCCCTCCACTTT. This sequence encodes CASSVGQSYNSPLHF.

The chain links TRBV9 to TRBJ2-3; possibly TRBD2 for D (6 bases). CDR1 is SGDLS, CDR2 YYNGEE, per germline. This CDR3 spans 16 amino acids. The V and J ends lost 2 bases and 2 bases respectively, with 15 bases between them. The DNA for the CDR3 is TGTGCCAGCAGCGTGCGATGGGGACTGACCACAGATACGCAGTATTTT. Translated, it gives CASSVRWGLTTDTQYF.

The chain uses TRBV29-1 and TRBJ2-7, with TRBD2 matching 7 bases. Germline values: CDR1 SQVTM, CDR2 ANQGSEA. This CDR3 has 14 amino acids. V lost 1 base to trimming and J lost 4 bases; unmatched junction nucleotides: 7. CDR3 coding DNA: TGCAGCGTTGAAGTTGGGGGGGGTTGGTACGAGCAGTACTTC. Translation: CSVEVGGGWYEQYF.

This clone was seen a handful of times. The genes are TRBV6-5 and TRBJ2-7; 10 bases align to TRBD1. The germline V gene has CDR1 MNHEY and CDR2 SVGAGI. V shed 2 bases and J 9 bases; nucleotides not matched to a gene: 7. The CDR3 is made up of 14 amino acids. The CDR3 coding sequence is TGTGCCAGCAGTTACCGGACAGGGGGGTTGGGGCAGTACTTC. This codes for CASSYRTGGLGQYF.

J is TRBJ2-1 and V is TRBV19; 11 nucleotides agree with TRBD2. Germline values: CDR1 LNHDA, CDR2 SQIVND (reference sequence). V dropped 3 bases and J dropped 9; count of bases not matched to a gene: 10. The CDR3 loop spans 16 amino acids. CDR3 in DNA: TGTGCCAGTAGTATCGGGGTAGCGGGGGGGGTAGGTGAGCAGTTCTTC. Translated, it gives CASSIGVAGGVGEQFF.

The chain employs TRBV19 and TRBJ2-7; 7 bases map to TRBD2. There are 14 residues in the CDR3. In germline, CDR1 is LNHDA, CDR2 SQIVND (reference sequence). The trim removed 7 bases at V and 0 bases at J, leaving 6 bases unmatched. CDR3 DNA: TGTGCCAGTACCCAAGCGGGGCGCTCCTACGAGCAGTACTTC. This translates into CASTQAGRSYEQYF.

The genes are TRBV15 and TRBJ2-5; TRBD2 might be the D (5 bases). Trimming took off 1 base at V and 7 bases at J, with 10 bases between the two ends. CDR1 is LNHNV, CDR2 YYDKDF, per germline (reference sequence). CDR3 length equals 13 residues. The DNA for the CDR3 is TGTGCCACCAGCAGAGCCGGGGAAGGGACCCAGTACTTC. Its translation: CATSRAGEGTQYF.

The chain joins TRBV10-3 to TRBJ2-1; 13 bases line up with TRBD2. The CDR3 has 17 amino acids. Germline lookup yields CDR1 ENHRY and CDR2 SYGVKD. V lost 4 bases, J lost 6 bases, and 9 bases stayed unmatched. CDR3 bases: TGTGCCATCAGTGGTGCTAGAAGGACTAGCGGGGGCAATGAGCAGTTCTTC. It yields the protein CAISGARRTSGGNEQFF.

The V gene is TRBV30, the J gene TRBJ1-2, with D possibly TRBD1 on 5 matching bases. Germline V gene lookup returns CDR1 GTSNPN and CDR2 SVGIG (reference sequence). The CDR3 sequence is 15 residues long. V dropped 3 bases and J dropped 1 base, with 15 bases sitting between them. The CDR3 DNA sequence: TGTGCCTGGAGATTAAGGGCAGGGCGTAACTATGGCTACACCTTC. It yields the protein CAWRLRAGRNYGYTF.

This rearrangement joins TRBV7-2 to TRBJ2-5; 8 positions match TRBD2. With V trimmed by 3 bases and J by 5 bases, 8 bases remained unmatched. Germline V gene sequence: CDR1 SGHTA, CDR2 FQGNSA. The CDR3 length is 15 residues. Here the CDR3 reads CASSLQGASGETQYF. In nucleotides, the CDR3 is TGTGCCAGCAGCTTGCAAGGGGCTAGCGGGGAGACCCAGTACTTC.

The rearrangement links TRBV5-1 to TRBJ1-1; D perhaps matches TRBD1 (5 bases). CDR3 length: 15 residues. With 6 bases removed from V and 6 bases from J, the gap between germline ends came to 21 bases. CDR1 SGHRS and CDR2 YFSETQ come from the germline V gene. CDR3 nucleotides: TGCGCCAGCAAAGACCAGGGCCAAGCCTCGGCTGAAGCTTTCTTT. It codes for CASKDQGQASAEAFF.

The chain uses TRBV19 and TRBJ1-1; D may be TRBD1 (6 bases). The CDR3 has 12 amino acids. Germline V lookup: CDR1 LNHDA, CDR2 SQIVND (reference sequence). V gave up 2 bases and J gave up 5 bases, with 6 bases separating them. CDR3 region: CASSIQGTEAFF. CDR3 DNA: TGTGCCAGTAGTATACAGGGGACTGAAGCTTTCTTT. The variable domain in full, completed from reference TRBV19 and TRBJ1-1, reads DGGITQSPKYLFRKEGQNVTLSCEQNLNHDAMYWYRQDPGQGLRLIYYSQIVNDFQKGDIAEGYSVSREKKESFPLTVTSAQKNPTAFYLCASSIQGTEAFFGQGTRLTVV.

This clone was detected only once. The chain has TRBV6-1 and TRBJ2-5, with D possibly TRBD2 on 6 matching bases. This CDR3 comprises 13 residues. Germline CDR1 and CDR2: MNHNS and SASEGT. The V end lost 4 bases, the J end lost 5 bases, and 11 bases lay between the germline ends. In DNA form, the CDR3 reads TGTGCCAGCAGTGTAGGAGGGCTGGAGACCCAGTACTTC. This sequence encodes CASSVGGLETQYF.

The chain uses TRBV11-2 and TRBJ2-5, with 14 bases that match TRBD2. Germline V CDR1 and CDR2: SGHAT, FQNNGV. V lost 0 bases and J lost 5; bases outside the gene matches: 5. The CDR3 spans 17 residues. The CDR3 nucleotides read TGTGCCAGCAGCTTAGAAGGACTAGCGGGGGGATGGGAGACCCAGTACTTC. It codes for CASSLEGLAGGWETQYF.

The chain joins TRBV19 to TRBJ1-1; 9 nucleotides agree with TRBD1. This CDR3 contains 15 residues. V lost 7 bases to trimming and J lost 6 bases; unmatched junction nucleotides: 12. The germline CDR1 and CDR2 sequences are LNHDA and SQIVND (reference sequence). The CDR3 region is CASTTTGGKESEAFF. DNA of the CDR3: TGTGCCAGTACCACGACAGGGGGTAAAGAATCTGAAGCTTTCTTT.

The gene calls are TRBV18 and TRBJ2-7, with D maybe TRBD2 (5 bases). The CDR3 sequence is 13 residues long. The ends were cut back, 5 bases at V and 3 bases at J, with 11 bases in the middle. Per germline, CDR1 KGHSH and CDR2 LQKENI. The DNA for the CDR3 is TGTGCCAGCTCAGCGGGTCAAAACTACGAGCAGTACTTC. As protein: CASSAGQNYEQYF. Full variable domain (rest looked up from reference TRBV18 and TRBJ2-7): NAGVMQNPRHLVRRRGQEARLRCSPMKGHSHVYWYRQLPEEGLKFMVYLQKENIIDESGMPKERFSAEFPKEGPSILRIQQVVRGDSAAYFCASSAGQNYEQYFGPGTRLTVT.

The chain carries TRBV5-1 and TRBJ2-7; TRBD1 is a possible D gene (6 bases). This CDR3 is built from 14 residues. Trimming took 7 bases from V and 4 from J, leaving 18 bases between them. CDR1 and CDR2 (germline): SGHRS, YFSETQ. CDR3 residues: CASGGPGTGYEQYF. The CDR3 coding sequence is TGCGCCAGCGGGGGCCCCGGAACGGGGTACGAGCAGTACTTC. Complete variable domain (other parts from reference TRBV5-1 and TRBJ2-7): KAGVTQTPRYLIKTRGQQVTLSCSPISGHRSVSWYQQTPGQGLQFLFEYFSETQRNKGNFPGRFSGRQFSNSRSEMNVSTLELGDSALYLCASGGPGTGYEQYFGPGTRLTVT.

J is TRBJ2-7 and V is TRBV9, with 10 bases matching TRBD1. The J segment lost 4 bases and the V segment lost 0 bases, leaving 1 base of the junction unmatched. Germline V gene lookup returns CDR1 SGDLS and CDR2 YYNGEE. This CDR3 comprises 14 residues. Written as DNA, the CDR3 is TGTGCCAGCAGCGTAGGACAGGGGGCGTACGAGCAGTACTTC. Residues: CASSVGQGAYEQYF. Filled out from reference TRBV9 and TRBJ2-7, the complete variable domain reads DSGVTQTPKHLITATGQRVTLRCSPRSGDLSVYWYQQSLDQGLQFLIQYYNGEERAKGNILERFSAQQFPDLHSELNLSSLELGDSALYFCASSVGQGAYEQYFGPGTRLTVT.

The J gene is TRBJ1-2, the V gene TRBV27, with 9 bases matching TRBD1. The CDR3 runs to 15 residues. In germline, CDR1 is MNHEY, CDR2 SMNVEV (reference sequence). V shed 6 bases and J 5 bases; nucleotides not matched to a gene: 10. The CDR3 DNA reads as TGTGCCAGCAGAAAACCGGGACAGGGCGGGTATGGCTACACCTTC. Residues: CASRKPGQGGYGYTF.

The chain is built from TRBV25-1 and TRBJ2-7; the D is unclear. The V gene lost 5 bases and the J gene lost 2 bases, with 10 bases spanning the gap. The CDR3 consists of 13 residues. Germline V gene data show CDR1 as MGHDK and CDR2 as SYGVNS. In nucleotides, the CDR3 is TGTGCCAGCAGTCTCCCGGAGCCCTACGAGCAGTACTTC. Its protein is CASSLPEPYEQYF.

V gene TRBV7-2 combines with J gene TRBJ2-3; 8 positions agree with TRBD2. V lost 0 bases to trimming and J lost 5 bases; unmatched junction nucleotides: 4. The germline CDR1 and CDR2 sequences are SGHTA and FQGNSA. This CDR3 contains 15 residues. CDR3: CASSLAGGEVDTQYF. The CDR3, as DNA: TGTGCCAGCAGCTTAGCCGGGGGGGAGGTAGATACGCAGTATTTT.

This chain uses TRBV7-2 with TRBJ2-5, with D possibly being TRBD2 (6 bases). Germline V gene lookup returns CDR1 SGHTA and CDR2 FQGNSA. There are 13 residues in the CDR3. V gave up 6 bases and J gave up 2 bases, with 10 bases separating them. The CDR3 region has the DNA TGTGCCAGCAGTCGTAGCGGTCAAGAGACCCAGTACTTC. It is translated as CASSRSGQETQYF.

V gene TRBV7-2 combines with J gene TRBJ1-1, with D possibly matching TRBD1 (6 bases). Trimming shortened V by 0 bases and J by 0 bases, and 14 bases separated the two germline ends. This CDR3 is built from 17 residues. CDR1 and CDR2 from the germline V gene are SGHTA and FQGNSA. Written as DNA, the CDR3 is TGTGCCAGCAGCTTAGCTTTCGGGGACACTTTGAACACTGAAGCTTTCTTT. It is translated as CASSLAFGDTLNTEAFF.

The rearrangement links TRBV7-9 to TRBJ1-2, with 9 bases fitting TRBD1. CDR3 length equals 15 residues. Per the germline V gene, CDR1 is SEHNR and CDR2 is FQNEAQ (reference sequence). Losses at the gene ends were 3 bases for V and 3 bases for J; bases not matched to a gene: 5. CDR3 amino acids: CASSFTGGEDYGYTF. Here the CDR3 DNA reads TGTGCCAGCAGCTTTACAGGGGGCGAGGACTATGGCTACACCTTC.

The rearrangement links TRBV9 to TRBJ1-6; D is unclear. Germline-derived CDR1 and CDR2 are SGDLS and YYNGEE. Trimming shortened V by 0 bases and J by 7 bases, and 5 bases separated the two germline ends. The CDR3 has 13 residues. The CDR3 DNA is TGTGCCAGCAGCGTAGCTTTAAATTCACCCCTCCACTTT. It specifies CASSVALNSPLHF. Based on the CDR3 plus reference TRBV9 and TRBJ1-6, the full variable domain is DSGVTQTPKHLITATGQRVTLRCSPRSGDLSVYWYQQSLDQGLQFLIQYYNGEERAKGNILERFSAQQFPDLHSELNLSSLELGDSALYFCASSVALNSPLHFGNGTRLTVT.

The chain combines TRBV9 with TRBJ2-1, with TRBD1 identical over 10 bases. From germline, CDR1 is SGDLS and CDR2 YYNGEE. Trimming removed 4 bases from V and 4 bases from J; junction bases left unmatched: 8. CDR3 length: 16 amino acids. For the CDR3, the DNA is TGTGCCAGCAGCTTTCCCCGGGACAGGGGATACAATGAGCAGTTCTTC. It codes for CASSFPRDRGYNEQFF.

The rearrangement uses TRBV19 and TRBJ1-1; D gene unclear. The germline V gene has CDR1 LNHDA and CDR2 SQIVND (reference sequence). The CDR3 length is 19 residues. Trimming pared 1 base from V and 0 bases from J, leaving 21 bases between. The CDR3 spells CASSIAQSRVTRMNTEAFF. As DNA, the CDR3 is TGTGCCAGTAGTATAGCACAGAGCCGCGTTACTCGTATGAACACTGAAGCTTTCTTT.